This TCR beta chain derives from a study of blood T cell repertoires in COVID-19. Sequencing used immunoSEQ multiplex PCR; TCRdb keeps in-frame clones, though not all of them. Here the sample spans around 300,000 clones, approximately 91% being singletons. Sequenced material: PBMCs or T cells enriched from blood (not recorded which). The origin of this receptor is a woman in her forties who had recovered from COVID-19.

In DNA form, the CDR3 reads TGTGCCAGCAGCTTAGATCGTGGTGCTAGCTACGAGCAGTACTTC. Protein: CASSLDRGASYEQYF. This rearrangement joins TRBV11-2 to TRBJ2-7; no reliable D call. Germline V lookup: CDR1 SGHAT, CDR2 FQNNGV. V was cut by 0 bases and J by 3 bases, with 12 bases left in between. CDR3 length equals 15 residues.